The entry below describes one T cell receptor (beta chain). Its antigen is as yet unknown. These data are taken from a study of somatic mutations in cytotoxic T cells in rheumatoid arthritis. Libraries were prepared by immunoSEQ multiplex PCR; TCRdb keeps only in-frame clonotypes and omits some of them. This sample has approximately 18,000 clones, with less than 80% found just once. The study's findings and limits: CD8+ T cells showed clonality that did not differ significantly between patients with rheumatoid arthritis and age-matched healthy controls.

V lost 5 bases and J lost 2; bases outside the gene matches: 6. Looked up from germline, CDR1 is SEHNR and CDR2 is FQNEAQ (reference sequence). The CDR3 consists of 15 residues. This chain connects TRBV7-9 to TRBJ2-7; TRBD2 matches at 10 bases. The sequenced material came from CD8+ T cells sorted from blood. This TCR derives from a man in his sixties in good health. The CDR3 is CASSHGLAETYEQYF. CDR3 in DNA: TGTGCCAGCAGCCACGGACTAGCGGAAACCTACGAGCAGTACTTC.